These 25 T cell receptor beta chains came from one sample sequenced in a study of cytomegalovirus exposure and HLA in healthy donors (dated 2017 in TCRdb). The protocol used for the library was the immunoSEQ multiplex PCR assay. A mixture of 60 forward primers for TCR Vbeta segments and 13 reverse primers for TCR Jbeta segments was used in the multiplex PCR. TCRdb holds this immuneACCESS table with in-frame rearrangements only. Some clones are missing; in checked studies, unresolved V genes explain under half, and the rest has no known cause. This sample comprises 250,000 or so clones, about nine tenths of them detected only once. The ten most abundant clones make up 1.7% of the sample. The specimen sequenced was PBMCs. These receptors all stem from a girl aged 2-15 years in good health and CMV-seronegative.

The chain carries TRBV6-4 and TRBJ2-2; 9 bases map to TRBD1. CDR3 size: 15 residues. CDR1 MRHNA and CDR2 SNTAGT come from the germline V gene. The trim removed 5 bases at V and 0 bases at J, leaving 1 base unmatched. The CDR3: CASSRTGANTGELFF. CDR3 bases: TGTGCCAGCAGTCGGACAGGGGCGAACACCGGGGAGCTGTTTTTT.

The chain combines TRBV7-9 with TRBJ2-2, with 7 bases identical to TRBD2. The V and J ends lost 5 bases and 3 bases, in that order; junction bases with no gene match: 9. The CDR3 runs 16 residues. Germline V gene data show CDR1 as SEHNR and CDR2 as FQNEAQ (reference sequence). The CDR3 DNA reads as TGTGCCAGCAGCATCCCACAAGGGAGGGACACCGGGGAGCTGTTTTTT. Its protein is CASSIPQGRDTGELFF. Together with reference TRBV7-9 and TRBJ2-2, the CDR3 gives the full variable domain: DTGVSQNPRHKITKRGQNVTFRCDPISEHNRLYWYRQTLGQGPEFLTYFQNEAQLEKSRLLSDRFSAERPKGSFSTLEIQRTEQGDSAMYLCASSIPQGRDTGELFFGEGSRLTVL.

The V gene is TRBV5-1, the J gene TRBJ1-4, with D tentatively TRBD1 (6 bases). The germline V gene has CDR1 SGHRS and CDR2 YFSETQ. Deletions cut 4 bases from V and 2 bases from J, with 9 bases between. This CDR3 is built from 14 residues. CDR3 residues: CASSDTGTNEKLFF. The CDR3 coding sequence is TGCGCCAGCAGCGATACAGGGACTAATGAAAAACTGTTTTTT.

This clone was seen just once. The rearrangement links TRBV12-5 to TRBJ2-2, with D possibly being TRBD1 (5 bases). Trimming took off 6 bases at V and 2 bases at J, with 19 bases between the two ends. This CDR3 spans 17 amino acids. Germline V gene lookup returns CDR1 LGHNT and CDR2 FRNRAP. CDR3 sequence (DNA): TGTGCTAGTGGCCCCCAGGGTGGGGCCATAAACACCGGGGAGCTGTTTTTT. The encoded protein is CASGPQGGAINTGELFF.

The chain couples TRBV10-3 to TRBJ1-1, with TRBD1 as a possible D gene (5 bases). V shed 7 bases and J shed 0 bases, with 12 bases lying between them. The germline V gene has CDR1 ENHRY and CDR2 SYGVKD. The CDR3 totals 14 residues. The CDR3 reads CAIMSGTVNTEAFF. The CDR3 DNA is TGTGCCATCATGAGCGGGACGGTGAACACTGAAGCTTTCTTT.

The CDR3 DNA reads TGTGCCAGCAGTGTTTGGGGAGAGACTCAAGAGACCCAGTACTTC. Translated, it gives CASSVWGETQETQYF. The chain uses TRBV25-1 and TRBJ2-5, with D maybe TRBD2 (5 bases). CDR3 length: 15 residues. Germline loops: CDR1 MGHDK, CDR2 SYGVNS. V dropped 4 bases and J dropped 2 bases, with 14 bases sitting between them.

The chain uses TRBV18 and TRBJ2-7; 8 positions agree with TRBD1. This CDR3 comprises 16 residues. Germline-derived CDR1 and CDR2 are KGHSH and LQKENI. V was pared by 6 bases and J by 2 bases, with 12 bases of the junction left unmatched. The CDR3 DNA reads as TGTGCCAGCTCCGCGACCGGACAGGGCCCTCCCTACGAGCAGTACTTC. Translation: CASSATGQGPPYEQYF. Full variable domain (remainder filled in from reference TRBV18 and TRBJ2-7): NAGVMQNPRHLVRRRGQEARLRCSPMKGHSHVYWYRQLPEEGLKFMVYLQKENIIDESGMPKERFSAEFPKEGPSILRIQQVVRGDSAAYFCASSATGQGPPYEQYFGPGTRLTVT.

In this sample, this clone turned up once. The V and J genes are TRBV6-1 and TRBJ2-7; 9 nucleotides agree with TRBD2. The CDR3 has 15 residues. Germline trimming cut 3 bases from V and 2 bases from J; bases unmatched to any gene: 5. Germline lookup yields CDR1 MNHNS and CDR2 SASEGT. The CDR3 region has the DNA TGTGCCAGCAGTGATTATAGCGGGGGTCCCTACGAGCAGTACTTC. Translated, it gives CASSDYSGGPYEQYF.

This clone was found once. The rearrangement uses TRBV5-1 and TRBJ2-5; 8 positions match TRBD2. CDR1 and CDR2 from the germline V gene are SGHRS and YFSETQ. Germline trimming cut 1 base from V and 5 bases from J; bases unmatched to any gene: 10. The CDR3 is made up of 16 amino acids. DNA for the CDR3: TGCGCCAGCAGCTTGCGGCGGGAGGTCCGACGGGAGACCCAGTACTTC. Translation: CASSLRREVRRETQYF.

This clone appeared a single time. CDR3 residues: CASSDRLAGYEQYF. The CDR3 nucleotides read TGTGCCAGCAGCGACCGACTAGCAGGCTACGAGCAGTACTTC. The chain combines TRBV9 with TRBJ2-7; 7 nucleotides line up with TRBD2. Trimming at V came to 3 bases and at J to 3 bases, leaving 6 bases not matched to a gene. This CDR3 spans 14 amino acids. Germline V CDR1 and CDR2: SGDLS, YYNGEE. The entire variable domain, with the rest obtained from reference TRBV9 and TRBJ2-7, is as follows: DSGVTQTPKHLITATGQRVTLRCSPRSGDLSVYWYQQSLDQGLQFLIQYYNGEERAKGNILERFSAQQFPDLHSELNLSSLELGDSALYFCASSDRLAGYEQYFGPGTRLTVT.

Notes on this clone: The identical CDR3 is also encoded by other nucleotide sequences in the sample. This chain connects TRBV27 to TRBJ1-2; weak D call: TRBD1 (5 bases). The CDR3 consists of 16 residues. Germline loops: CDR1 MNHEY, CDR2 SMNVEV (reference sequence). Deletions cut 6 bases from V and 2 bases from J, with 19 bases between. The CDR3 sequence: CASSPLGQSANYGYTF. The DNA for the CDR3 is TGTGCCAGCAGCCCCCTCGGACAATCGGCCAACTATGGCTACACCTTC.

The CDR3 here is CASSQGVSGVRAGELFF. The CDR3 nucleotides read TGCGCCAGCAGCCAAGGGGTTAGCGGGGTTCGAGCCGGGGAGCTGTTTTTT. This sequence joins TRBV4-1 and TRBJ2-2; 8 bases line up with TRBD2. There are 17 residues in the CDR3. Germline-derived CDR1 and CDR2 are MGHRA and YSYEKL. V dropped 1 base and J dropped 6; count of bases not matched to a gene: 10.

The chain uses TRBV27 and TRBJ2-3, with TRBD1 as a possible D gene (6 bases). The germline V gene has CDR1 MNHEY and CDR2 SMNVEV (reference sequence). This CDR3 comprises 13 residues. V was pared by 9 bases and J by 2 bases, with 12 bases between. CDR3: CARETGFTDTQYF. In DNA, the CDR3 is TGTGCCAGGGAGACAGGATTCACAGATACGCAGTATTTT.

This chain connects TRBV19 to TRBJ2-5; the match to TRBD2 covers 11 bases. V lost 7 bases, J lost 3 bases, and 7 bases stayed unmatched. CDR1 is LNHDA and CDR2 is SQIVND in the germline V gene (reference sequence). There are 15 residues in the CDR3. The CDR3 is CASTPGLAVEETQYF. The DNA of the CDR3 is TGTGCCAGTACCCCGGGACTAGCGGTAGAAGAGACCCAGTACTTC.

The V gene is TRBV6-5, the J gene TRBJ1-6; D gene unclear. This CDR3 spans 14 amino acids. The germline V gene has CDR1 MNHEY and CDR2 SVGAGI. The ends were cut back, 0 bases at V and 11 bases at J, with 11 bases in the middle. The CDR3 reads CASSYSRANPPLHF. In DNA, the CDR3 is TGTGCCAGCAGTTACTCGAGGGCGAACCCACCCCTCCACTTT.

The chain has TRBV7-4 and TRBJ1-1; D call uncertain. CDR1 SGHVT and CDR2 SQSDAQ come from the germline V gene. The CDR3 consists of 12 residues. V dropped 1 base and J dropped 5 bases, with 5 bases sitting between them. CDR3 bases: TGTGCCAGCAGCTTAGGGAGAACTGAAGCTTTCTTT. It yields the protein CASSLGRTEAFF.

This chain links TRBV6-5 with TRBJ2-1, with 10 bases fitting TRBD2. The trim removed 3 bases at V and 9 bases at J, leaving 8 bases unmatched. CDR1 and CDR2 (germline): MNHEY, SVGAGI. CDR3 size: 15 residues. The CDR3 DNA follows: TGTGCCAGCAGTTATTCTAGCGGGAGATCGATTGAGCAGTTCTTC. Translating it yields CASSYSSGRSIEQFF.

The V and J genes are TRBV19 and TRBJ1-1; no reliable D call. The CDR3 runs 12 residues. V was clipped by 10 bases and J by 3 bases, with 12 bases between them. CDR1 LNHDA and CDR2 SQIVND come from the germline V gene (reference sequence). The CDR3: CATQWADTEAFF. CDR3 sequence (DNA): TGTGCCACACAGTGGGCTGACACTGAAGCTTTCTTT.

The genes are TRBV19 and TRBJ1-5; no definite D call. Germline V gene lookup returns CDR1 LNHDA and CDR2 SQIVND (reference sequence). V was shortened by 7 bases and J by 7 bases, with 17 bases between the two germline ends. This CDR3 has 14 residues. The CDR3 nucleotides are TGTGCCAGTAATCTTTTGAACAGTAAGCAGCCCCAGCATTTT. It is translated as CASNLLNSKQPQHF.

CDR3 in DNA: TGCGCCAGCAGCCAAGGAGAGAGGGAGGCAGATGAGCAGTTCTTC. This encodes CASSQGEREADEQFF. J is TRBJ2-1 and V is TRBV4-1; TRBD2 might be the D (6 bases). Between the trimmed V and J ends, which lost 1 base and 8 bases, there was a span of 15 bases. The germline CDR1 and CDR2 sequences are MGHRA and YSYEKL. There are 15 residues in the CDR3.

This clone was observed a handful of times. V is TRBV5-4 and J is TRBJ1-1, with a weak D call TRBD1 (6 bases). V shed 1 base and J shed 1 base, with 8 bases lying between them. Germline CDR1 SGHNT, CDR2 YYREEE (reference sequence). This CDR3 is 14 amino acids long. The CDR3 nucleotides read TGTGCCAGCAGCTTGCCGACAGGGAACACTGAAGCTTTCTTT. It translates to CASSLPTGNTEAFF.

The sample holds a few counts of this clone. The CDR3 coding sequence is TGTGCCAGCAACCCAGGCTACGAGCAGTACTTC. This translates into CASNPGYEQYF. The chain combines TRBV27 with TRBJ2-7; D unresolved. The CDR3 covers 11 residues. Looked up from germline, CDR1 is MNHEY and CDR2 is SMNVEV (reference sequence). Trimming took off 7 bases at V and 3 bases at J, with 7 bases between the two ends.

The rearrangement uses TRBV11-1 and TRBJ2-1, with D tentatively TRBD1 (6 bases). CDR3 size: 16 residues. Germline CDR1 is SGHAT and CDR2 is FQDESV (reference sequence). V dropped 1 base and J dropped 1 base, with 11 bases sitting between them. DNA for the CDR3: TGTGCCAGCAGCTTAGTCGGACAGTCGTCCTACAATGAGCAGTTCTTC. It codes for CASSLVGQSSYNEQFF.

The chain joins TRBV7-2 to TRBJ2-1, with TRBD2 matching 9 bases. CDR1 is SGHTA and CDR2 is FQGNSA in the germline V gene. The junction had 7 bases not matched to a gene; V was cut back by 6 bases and J by 1 base. The CDR3 length is 16 residues. In nucleotides, the CDR3 is TGTGCCAGCAGTTGGCCGGGACTAGCTTCCTACAATGAGCAGTTCTTC. This sequence encodes CASSWPGLASYNEQFF. Full variable domain (rest looked up from reference TRBV7-2 and TRBJ2-1): GAGVSQSPSNKVTEKGKDVELRCDPISGHTALYWYRQSLGQGLEFLIYFQGNSAPDKSGLPSDRFSAERTGGSVSTLTIQRTQQEDSAVYLCASSWPGLASYNEQFFGPGTRLTVL.

This clone was observed a handful of times. The chain has TRBV7-9 and TRBJ1-1; no clear D. V was cut by 2 bases and J by 3 bases, with 10 bases left in between. In germline, CDR1 is SEHNR, CDR2 FQNEAQ (reference sequence). This CDR3 is built from 14 residues. CDR3 DNA sequence: TGTGCCAGCAGCTTAACGGTCGGGGACACTGAAGCTTTCTTT. Its translation: CASSLTVGDTEAFF.